This is a list of T cell receptor beta chains from one sample in a study of control samples from healthy donors and cancer patients. The method was immunoSEQ multiplex PCR; TCRdb's version includes in-frame clones alone and lacks a portion of them. The table shows about 160,000 clones, with 80% to 95% occurring only once. The source material was blood. All receptors come from a woman aged 30 to 39 in good health. Each CDR3 is given with its conserved first and last residue. D genes are given only for firm matches. Rows may omit the clone size; those that give it use once, few, many or a size class.

j_gene	abundance	v_gene	d_gene	CDR3aa	CDR3nt
TRBJ2-5	NA	TRBV7-9	NA	CASSYTLKETQYF	TGTGCCAGCAGCTATACACTCAAAGAGACCCAGTACTTC
TRBJ1-3	NA	TRBV9	NA	CASSPSGHSGNTIYF	TGTGCCAGCAGCCCCTCAGGCCACTCTGGAAACACCATATATTTT
TRBJ2-2	NA	TRBV5-5	NA	CASSLYSGANTGELFF	TGTGCCAGCAGCTTGTATAGTGGAGCGAACACCGGGGAGCTGTTTTTT
TRBJ2-7	NA	TRBV30	TRBD2	CAWKTGTSGSYEQYF	TGTGCCTGGAAAACCGGGACTAGCGGGAGTTACGAGCAGTACTTC
TRBJ1-1	NA	TRBV5-5	NA	CASSFGSPTEAFF	TGTGCCAGCAGCTTTGGCAGCCCCACTGAAGCTTTCTTT
TRBJ2-1	NA	TRBV5-1	TRBD2	CASSLGDGGSEQFF	TGCGCCAGCAGCTTGGGAGACGGGGGGAGCGAGCAGTTCTTC
TRBJ1-5	NA	TRBV7-9	TRBD1	CASSQTGAGQPQHF	TGTGCCAGCAGCCAGACAGGGGCAGGGCAGCCCCAGCATTTT
TRBJ2-7	NA	TRBV5-4	TRBD2	CASSSEREYEQYF	TGTGCCAGCAGCTCCGAGCGGGAGTACGAGCAGTACTTC
TRBJ2-1	once	TRBV7-2	NA	CASSTGTYNEQFF	TGTGCCAGCAGCACCGGGACGTACAATGAGCAGTTCTTC
TRBJ2-2	NA	TRBV5-4	NA	CASSLGALDTGELFF	TGTGCCAGCAGCTTGGGTGCTCTTGACACCGGGGAGCTGTTTTTT
TRBJ2-2	NA	TRBV27	TRBD2	CASSSLAGHLGELFF	TGTGCCAGCAGTTCCCTAGCGGGCCACCTCGGGGAGCTGTTTTTT
TRBJ2-5	NA	TRBV12-3/TRBV12-4	NA	CATNRDTETQYF	TGTGCCACCAACCGGGACACAGAGACCCAGTACTTC
TRBJ1-5	NA	TRBV6-5	NA	CASSYSKNQPQHF	TGTGCCAGCAGTTACTCAAAGAATCAGCCCCAGCATTTT
TRBJ1-1	NA	TRBV19	NA	CASNQRGTEAFF	TGTGCCAGTAATCAAAGGGGAACTGAAGCTTTCTTT
TRBJ1-2	NA	TRBV21-1	NA	CASSKITSGTGPWGYGYTF	TGTGCCAGCAGCAAAATCACCTCCGGGACAGGGCCCTGGGGCTATGGCTACACCTTC
TRBJ1-5	NA	TRBV19	TRBD1	CASSPLQGAFGQPQHF	TGTGCCAGTTCCCCTTTACAGGGGGCTTTCGGGCAGCCCCAGCATTTT
TRBJ1-5	NA	TRBV18	TRBD1	CASSRTGVSNQPQHF	TGTGCCAGCTCGCGGACAGGGGTAAGCAATCAGCCCCAGCATTTT
TRBJ2-2	NA	TRBV7-9	NA	CASSGAKAGELFF	TGTGCCAGCAGCGGGGCCAAGGCCGGGGAGCTGTTTTTT
TRBJ1-6	NA	TRBV5-6	NA	CASSLDDSPLHF	TGTGCCAGCAGCTTGGACGATTCACCCCTCCACTTT
TRBJ1-4	NA	TRBV20-1	NA	CSALTGEKLFF	TGCAGTGCTTTAACGGGGGAAAAACTGTTTTTT
TRBJ1-4	NA	TRBV6-2/TRBV6-3	NA	CASSYPQLLNEKLFF	TGTGCCAGCAGTTACCCACAGCTTCTTAATGAAAAACTGTTTTTT
TRBJ2-1	NA	TRBV2	TRBD2	CASSRASGNLGEQFF	TGTGCCAGCAGTAGGGCTAGCGGCAATTTAGGGGAGCAGTTCTTC
TRBJ2-1	once	TRBV18	NA	CASSPRASLEQFF	TGTGCCAGCTCACCAAGAGCGTCCCTAGAGCAGTTCTTC
TRBJ1-5	NA	TRBV7-8	TRBD1	CASSLRGQNNQPQHF	TGTGCCAGCAGCTTAAGGGGACAGAACAATCAGCCCCAGCATTTT
TRBJ1-5	once	TRBV28	NA	CASTQGGGSRTQHF	TGTGCCAGCACCCAGGGAGGCGGTTCCCGGACCCAGCATTTT
TRBJ2-7	NA	TRBV5-5	NA	CASSLGSDSYSYEQYF	TGTGCCAGCAGCTTAGGGTCAGACAGCTACTCCTACGAGCAGTACTTC
TRBJ2-1	NA	TRBV5-1	NA	CASSAGTYNEQFF	TGCGCCAGCAGCGCCGGGACCTACAATGAGCAGTTCTTC
TRBJ2-5	NA	TRBV5-1	TRBD2	CASSIQGLAEETQYF	TGCGCCAGCAGCATACAGGGACTAGCGGAAGAGACCCAGTACTTC
TRBJ2-3	NA	TRBV5-4	NA	CASSGSRASTDTQYF	TGTGCCAGCAGCGGATCACGAGCTAGCACAGATACGCAGTATTTT
TRBJ1-1	NA	TRBV19	NA	CASSPGVPNTEAFF	TGTGCCAGTAGTCCAGGGGTCCCGAACACTGAAGCTTTCTTT
TRBJ2-6	NA	TRBV5-1	NA	CATRQLPGANVLTF	TGCGCCACCAGACAGTTACCTGGGGCCAACGTCCTGACTTTC
TRBJ1-4	once	TRBV5-4	NA	CASSLGGSTNEKLFF	TGTGCCAGCAGCTTGGGCGGTTCCACTAATGAAAAACTGTTTTTT
TRBJ2-1	once	TRBV2	TRBD2	CASRGGLAGDEQFF	TGTGCCAGCAGGGGGGGACTAGCGGGAGATGAGCAGTTCTTC
TRBJ2-5	NA	TRBV3-1/TRBV3-2	NA	CASSRGGGTQYF	TGTGCCAGCAGTCGCGGAGGGGGGACCCAGTACTTC
TRBJ1-1	NA	TRBV4-1	TRBD1	CAGSQEPTGHTEAFF	TGCGCCGGCAGCCAAGAACCGACAGGGCACACTGAAGCTTTCTTT
TRBJ2-2	NA	TRBV5-1	TRBD1	CASSLAGTGRPGELFF	TGCGCCAGCAGCTTGGCCGGGACAGGGAGGCCCGGGGAGCTGTTTTTT
TRBJ1-2	once	TRBV5-5	NA	CASSPGALNYGYTF	TGTGCCAGCAGCCCGGGGGCCCTAAACTATGGCTACACCTTC
TRBJ2-1	NA	TRBV7-9	NA	CASSWRANEQFF	TGTGCCAGCAGCTGGAGGGCCAATGAGCAGTTCTTC
TRBJ2-5	NA	TRBV5-4	NA	CASERWGGEVQETQYF	TGTGCCAGCGAACGGTGGGGCGGAGAGGTCCAAGAGACCCAGTACTTC
TRBJ2-7	NA	TRBV19	NA	CASRSPVGGEQYF	TGTGCCAGTAGGTCCCCCGTAGGGGGCGAGCAGTACTTC
TRBJ2-1	NA	TRBV5-4	NA	CASSLNNEQFF	TGTGCCAGCAGCTTGAACAATGAGCAGTTCTTC
TRBJ2-5	once	TRBV12-3/TRBV12-4	NA	CASSLVWETQYF	TGTGCCAGCAGTTTGGTGTGGGAGACCCAGTACTTC
TRBJ1-2	NA	TRBV19	TRBD1	CASSIVGTGDGYTF	TGTGCCAGTAGTATAGTCGGAACAGGGGATGGCTACACCTTC
TRBJ1-2	NA	TRBV28	TRBD1	CASSLRGRGGYTF	TGTGCCAGCAGTTTAAGGGGGCGGGGTGGCTACACCTTC
TRBJ2-3	NA	TRBV5-1	NA	CASSLGGRSDTQYF	TGCGCCAGCAGCTTGGGTGGGCGGTCAGATACGCAGTATTTT
TRBJ2-7	NA	TRBV29-1	TRBD2	CSVPGGGVEQYF	TGCAGCGTCCCGGGAGGAGGCGTCGAGCAGTACTTC